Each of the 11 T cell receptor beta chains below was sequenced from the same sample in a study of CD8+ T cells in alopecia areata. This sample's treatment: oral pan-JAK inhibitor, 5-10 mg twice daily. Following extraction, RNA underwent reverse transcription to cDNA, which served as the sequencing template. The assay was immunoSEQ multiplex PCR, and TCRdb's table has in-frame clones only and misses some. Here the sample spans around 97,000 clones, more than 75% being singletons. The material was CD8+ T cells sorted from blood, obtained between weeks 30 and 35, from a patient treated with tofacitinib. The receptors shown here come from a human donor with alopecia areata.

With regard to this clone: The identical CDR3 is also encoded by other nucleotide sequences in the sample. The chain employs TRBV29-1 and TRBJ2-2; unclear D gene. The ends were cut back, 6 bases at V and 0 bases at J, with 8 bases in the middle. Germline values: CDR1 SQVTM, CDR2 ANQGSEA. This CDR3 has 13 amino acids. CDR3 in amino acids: CSVETANTGELFF. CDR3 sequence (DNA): TGCAGCGTCGAGACGGCGAACACCGGGGAGCTGTTTTTT.

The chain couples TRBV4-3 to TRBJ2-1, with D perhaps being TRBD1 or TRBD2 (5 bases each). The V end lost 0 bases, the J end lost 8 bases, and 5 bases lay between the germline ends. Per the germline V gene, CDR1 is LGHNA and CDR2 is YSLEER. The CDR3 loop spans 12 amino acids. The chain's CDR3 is CASSQEGDEQFF. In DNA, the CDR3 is TGCGCCAGCAGCCAAGAGGGGGATGAGCAGTTCTTC.

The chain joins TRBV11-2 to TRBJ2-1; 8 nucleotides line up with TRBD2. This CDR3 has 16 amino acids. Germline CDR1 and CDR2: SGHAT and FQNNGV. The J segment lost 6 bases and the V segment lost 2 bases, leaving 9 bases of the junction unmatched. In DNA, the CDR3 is TGTGCCAGCAGCTTAACTAGCGGACATGGGTTCAATGAGCAGTTCTTC. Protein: CASSLTSGHGFNEQFF. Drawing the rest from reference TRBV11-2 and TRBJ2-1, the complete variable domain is EAGVAQSPRYKIIEKRQSVAFWCNPISGHATLYWYQQILGQGPKLLIQFQNNGVVDDSQLPKDRFSAERLKGVDSTLKIQPAKLEDSAVYLCASSLTSGHGFNEQFFGPGTRLTVL.

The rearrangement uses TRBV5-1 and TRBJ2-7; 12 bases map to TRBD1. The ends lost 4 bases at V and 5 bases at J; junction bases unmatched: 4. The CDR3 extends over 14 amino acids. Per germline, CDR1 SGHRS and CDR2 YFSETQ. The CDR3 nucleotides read TGCGCCAGCAGCGTCGGGACAGGGGGCCACGAGCAGTACTTC. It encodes CASSVGTGGHEQYF.

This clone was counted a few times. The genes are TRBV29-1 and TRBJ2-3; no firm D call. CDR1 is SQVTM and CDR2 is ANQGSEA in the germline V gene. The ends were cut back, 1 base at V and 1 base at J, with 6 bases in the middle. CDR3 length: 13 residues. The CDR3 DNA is TGCAGCGTTGAAGGGCGGCGCACAGATACGCAGTATTTT. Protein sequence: CSVEGRRTDTQYF.

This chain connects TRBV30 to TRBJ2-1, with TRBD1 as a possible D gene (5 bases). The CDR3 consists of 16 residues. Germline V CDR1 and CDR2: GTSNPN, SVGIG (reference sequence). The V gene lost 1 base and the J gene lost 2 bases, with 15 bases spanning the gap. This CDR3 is CAWSGIRVGAYNEQFF. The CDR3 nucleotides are TGTGCCTGGAGTGGTATCAGGGTAGGGGCCTACAATGAGCAGTTCTTC.

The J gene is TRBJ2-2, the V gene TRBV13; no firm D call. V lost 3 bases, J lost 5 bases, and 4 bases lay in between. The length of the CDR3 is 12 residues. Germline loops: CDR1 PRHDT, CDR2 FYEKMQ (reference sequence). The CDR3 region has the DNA TGTGCCAGCAGCTTGGGGACCGGGGAGCTGTTTTTT. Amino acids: CASSLGTGELFF.

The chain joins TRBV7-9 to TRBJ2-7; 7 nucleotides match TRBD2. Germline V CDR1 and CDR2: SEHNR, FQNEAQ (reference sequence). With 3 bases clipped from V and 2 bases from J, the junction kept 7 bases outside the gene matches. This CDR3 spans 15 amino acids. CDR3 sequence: CASSFASGRAYEQYF. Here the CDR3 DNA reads TGTGCCAGCAGCTTCGCTAGCGGTAGGGCCTACGAGCAGTACTTC.

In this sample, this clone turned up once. The CDR3 nucleotides are TGTGCCAGCAGTTTATCTGCTAGCGGCTACGAGCAGTACTTC. This sequence encodes CASSLSASGYEQYF. The chain joins TRBV27 to TRBJ2-7; TRBD2 agrees at 7 bases. This CDR3 contains 14 residues. V trimming: 0 bases; J trimming: 3 bases; junction bases outside the gene matches: 2. CDR1 and CDR2 from the germline V gene are MNHEY and SMNVEV (reference sequence).

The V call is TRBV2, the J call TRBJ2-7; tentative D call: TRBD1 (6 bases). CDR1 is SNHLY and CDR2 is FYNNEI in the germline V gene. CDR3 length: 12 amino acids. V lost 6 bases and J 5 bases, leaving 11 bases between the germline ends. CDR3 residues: CASRPGQNEQYF. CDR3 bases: TGTGCCAGCAGACCGGGACAAAACGAGCAGTACTTC. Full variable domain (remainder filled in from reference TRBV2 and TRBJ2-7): EPEVTQTPSHQVTQMGQEVILRCVPISNHLYFYWYRQILGQKVEFLVSFYNNEISEKSEIFDDQFSVERPDGSNFTLKIRSTKLEDSAMYFCASRPGQNEQYFGPGTRLTVT.

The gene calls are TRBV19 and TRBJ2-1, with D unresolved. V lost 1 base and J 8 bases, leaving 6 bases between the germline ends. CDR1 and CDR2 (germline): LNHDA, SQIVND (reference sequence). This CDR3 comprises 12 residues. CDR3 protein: CASSIAHHEQFF. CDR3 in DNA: TGTGCCAGTAGTATAGCCCACCATGAGCAGTTCTTC.